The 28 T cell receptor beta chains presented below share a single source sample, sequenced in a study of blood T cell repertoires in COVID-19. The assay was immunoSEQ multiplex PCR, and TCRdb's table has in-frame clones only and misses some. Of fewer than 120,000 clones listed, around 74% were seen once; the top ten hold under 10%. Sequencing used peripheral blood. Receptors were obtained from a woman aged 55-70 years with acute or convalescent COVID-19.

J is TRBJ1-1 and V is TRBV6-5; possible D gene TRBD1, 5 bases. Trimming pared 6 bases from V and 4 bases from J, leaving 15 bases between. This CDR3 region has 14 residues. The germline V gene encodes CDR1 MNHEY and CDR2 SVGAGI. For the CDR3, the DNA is TGTGCCAGCAGAAAGGGGACTCGAAGCACTGAAGCTTTCTTT. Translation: CASRKGTRSTEAFF.

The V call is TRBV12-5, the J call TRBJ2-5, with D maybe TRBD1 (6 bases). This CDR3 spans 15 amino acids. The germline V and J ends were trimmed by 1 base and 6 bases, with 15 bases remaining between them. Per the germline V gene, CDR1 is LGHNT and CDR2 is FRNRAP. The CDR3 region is CASGLAGTLAQTQYF. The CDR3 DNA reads TGTGCTAGTGGTTTGGCAGGGACACTCGCCCAGACCCAGTACTTC. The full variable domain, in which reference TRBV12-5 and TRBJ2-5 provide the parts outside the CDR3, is DARVTQTPRHKVTEMGQEVTMRCQPILGHNTVFWYRQTMMQGLELLAYFRNRAPLDDSGMPKDRFSAEMPDATLATLKIQPSEPRDSAVYFCASGLAGTLAQTQYFGPGTRLLVL.

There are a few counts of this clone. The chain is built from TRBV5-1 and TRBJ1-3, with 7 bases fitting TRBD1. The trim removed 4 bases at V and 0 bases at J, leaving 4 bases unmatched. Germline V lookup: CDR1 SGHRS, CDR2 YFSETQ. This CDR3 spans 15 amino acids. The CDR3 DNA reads TGCGCCAGCAGCGTGGGACAGCACTCTGGAAACACCATATATTTT. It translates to CASSVGQHSGNTIYF.

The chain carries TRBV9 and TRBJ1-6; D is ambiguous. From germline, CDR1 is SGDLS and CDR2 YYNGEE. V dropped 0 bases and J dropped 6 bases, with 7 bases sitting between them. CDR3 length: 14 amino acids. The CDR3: CASSVGEINSPLHF. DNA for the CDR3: TGTGCCAGCAGCGTAGGAGAGATTAATTCACCCCTCCACTTT. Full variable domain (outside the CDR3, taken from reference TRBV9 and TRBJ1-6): DSGVTQTPKHLITATGQRVTLRCSPRSGDLSVYWYQQSLDQGLQFLIQYYNGEERAKGNILERFSAQQFPDLHSELNLSSLELGDSALYFCASSVGEINSPLHFGNGTRLTVT.

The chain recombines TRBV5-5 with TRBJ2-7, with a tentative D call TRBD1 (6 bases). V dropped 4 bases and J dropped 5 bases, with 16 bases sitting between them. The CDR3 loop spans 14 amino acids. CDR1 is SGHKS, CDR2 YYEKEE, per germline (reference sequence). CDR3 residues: CASSHRAQRDEQYF. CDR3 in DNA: TGTGCCAGCAGCCACAGGGCGCAACGGGACGAGCAGTACTTC. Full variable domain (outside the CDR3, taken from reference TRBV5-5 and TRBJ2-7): DAGVTQSPTHLIKTRGQQVTLRCSPISGHKSVSWYQQVLGQGPQFIFQYYEKEERGRGNFPDRFSARQFPNYSSELNVNALLLGDSALYLCASSHRAQRDEQYFGPGTRLTVT.

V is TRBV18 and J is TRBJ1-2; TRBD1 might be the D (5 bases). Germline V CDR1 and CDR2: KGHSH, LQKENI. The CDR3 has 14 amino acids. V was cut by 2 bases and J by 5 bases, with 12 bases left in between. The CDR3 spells CASSPGGAEYGYTF. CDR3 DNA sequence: TGTGCCAGCTCACCAGGAGGGGCAGAGTATGGCTACACCTTC.

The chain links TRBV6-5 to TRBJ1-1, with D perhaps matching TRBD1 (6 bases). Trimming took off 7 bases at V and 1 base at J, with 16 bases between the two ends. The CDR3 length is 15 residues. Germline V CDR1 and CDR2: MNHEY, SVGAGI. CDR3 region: CASINTGLGNTEAFF. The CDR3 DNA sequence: TGTGCCAGCATCAATACAGGGCTGGGGAACACTGAAGCTTTCTTT.

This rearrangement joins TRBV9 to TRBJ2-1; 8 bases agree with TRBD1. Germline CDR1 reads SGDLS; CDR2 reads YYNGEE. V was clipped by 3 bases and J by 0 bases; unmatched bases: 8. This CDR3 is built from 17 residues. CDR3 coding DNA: TGTGCCAGCAGCGCGACAGGGGCCCAGAGCTCCTACAATGAGCAGTTCTTC. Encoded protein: CASSATGAQSSYNEQFF.

The CDR3 DNA reads TGTGCCAGCAGCAGACAGATCAATCAGCCCCAGCATTTT. Protein sequence: CASSRQINQPQHF. The chain recombines TRBV6-2 or TRBV6-3 with TRBJ1-5, with a tentative D call TRBD1 (5 bases). The CDR3 is made up of 13 amino acids. In germline, CDR1 is MNHEY, CDR2 SVGEGT. The V and J ends lost 6 bases and 3 bases respectively, with 9 bases between them.

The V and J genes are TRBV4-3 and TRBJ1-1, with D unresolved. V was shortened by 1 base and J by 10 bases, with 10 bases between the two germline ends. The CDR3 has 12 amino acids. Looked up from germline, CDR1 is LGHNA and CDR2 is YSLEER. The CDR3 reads CASSQAGLSAFF. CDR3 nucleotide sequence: TGCGCCAGCAGCCAAGCGGGGTTATCAGCTTTCTTT.

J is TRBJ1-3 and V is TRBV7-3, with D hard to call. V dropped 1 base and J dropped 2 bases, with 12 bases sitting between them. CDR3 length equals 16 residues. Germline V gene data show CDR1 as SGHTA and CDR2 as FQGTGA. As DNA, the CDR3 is TGTGCCAGCAGCTTAAATTCAGGCATAACTGGAAACACCATATATTTT. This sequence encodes CASSLNSGITGNTIYF.

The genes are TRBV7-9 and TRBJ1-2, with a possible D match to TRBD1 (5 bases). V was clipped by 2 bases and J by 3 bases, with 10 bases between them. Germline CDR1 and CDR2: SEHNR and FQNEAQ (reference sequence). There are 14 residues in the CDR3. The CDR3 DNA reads TGTGCCAGCAGCTTACAGGGATTGGACTATGGCTACACCTTC. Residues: CASSLQGLDYGYTF.

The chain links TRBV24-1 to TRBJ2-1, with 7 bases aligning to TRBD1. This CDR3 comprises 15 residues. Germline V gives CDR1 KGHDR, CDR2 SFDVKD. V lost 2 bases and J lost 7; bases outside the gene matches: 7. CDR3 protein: CATSDSTTGRNEQFF. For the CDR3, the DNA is TGTGCCACCAGTGATTCGACGACAGGGCGGAATGAGCAGTTCTTC.

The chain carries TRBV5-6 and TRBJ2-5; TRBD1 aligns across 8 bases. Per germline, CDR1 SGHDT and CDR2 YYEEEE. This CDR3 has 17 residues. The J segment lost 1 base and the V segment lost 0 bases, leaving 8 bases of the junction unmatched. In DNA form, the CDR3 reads TGTGCCAGCAGCTTGGGGCGCCAGGGGGCTGTCCAAGAGACCCAGTACTTC. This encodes CASSLGRQGAVQETQYF.

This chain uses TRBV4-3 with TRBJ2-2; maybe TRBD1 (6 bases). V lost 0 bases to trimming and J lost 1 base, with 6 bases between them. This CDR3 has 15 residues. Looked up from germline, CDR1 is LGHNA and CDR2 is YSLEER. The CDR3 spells CASSQEQGNTGELFF. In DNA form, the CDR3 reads TGCGCCAGCAGCCAAGAACAGGGGAACACCGGGGAGCTGTTTTTT.

CDR3: CASSQDRGGPNTEAFF. The CDR3 coding sequence is TGTGCCAGCAGCCAAGATCGGGGAGGGCCCAACACTGAAGCTTTCTTT. J is TRBJ1-1 and V is TRBV3-1 (or the pseudogene TRBV3-2); D gene ambiguous. This CDR3 has 16 amino acids. The ends were cut back, 0 bases at V and 2 bases at J, with 13 bases in the middle. Germline values: CDR1 LGHDT, CDR2 YNNKEL (reference sequence).

The CDR3 sequence is CSTGTYEQYF. The CDR3 DNA is TGCAGTACCGGGACCTACGAGCAGTACTTC. The chain combines TRBV20-1 with TRBJ2-7, with a tentative D call TRBD2 (5 bases). V shed 8 bases and J shed 2 bases, with 7 bases lying between them. The CDR3 is made up of 10 amino acids. CDR1 is DFQATT and CDR2 is SNEGSKA in the germline V gene (reference sequence).

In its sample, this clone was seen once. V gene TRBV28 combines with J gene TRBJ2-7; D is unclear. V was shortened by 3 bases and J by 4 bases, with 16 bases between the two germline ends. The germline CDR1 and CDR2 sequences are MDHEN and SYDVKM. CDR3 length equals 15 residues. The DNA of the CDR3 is TGTGCCAGCAGTTTCCGACGGAACCCACTATACGAGCAGTACTTC. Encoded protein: CASSFRRNPLYEQYF.

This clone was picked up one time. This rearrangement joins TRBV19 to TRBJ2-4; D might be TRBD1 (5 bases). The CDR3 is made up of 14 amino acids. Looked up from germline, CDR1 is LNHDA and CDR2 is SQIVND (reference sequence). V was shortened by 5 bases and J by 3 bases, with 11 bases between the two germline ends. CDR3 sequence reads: CASSPQGDKNIQYF. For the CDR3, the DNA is TGTGCCAGTAGTCCCCAAGGGGACAAAAACATTCAGTACTTC.

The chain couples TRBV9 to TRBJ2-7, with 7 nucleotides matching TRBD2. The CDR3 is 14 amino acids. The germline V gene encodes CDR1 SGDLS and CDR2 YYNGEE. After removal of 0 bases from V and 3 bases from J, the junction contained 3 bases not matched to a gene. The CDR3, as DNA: TGTGCCAGCAGCGTAGCAGCGGGGAGCTACGAGCAGTACTTC. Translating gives CASSVAAGSYEQYF.

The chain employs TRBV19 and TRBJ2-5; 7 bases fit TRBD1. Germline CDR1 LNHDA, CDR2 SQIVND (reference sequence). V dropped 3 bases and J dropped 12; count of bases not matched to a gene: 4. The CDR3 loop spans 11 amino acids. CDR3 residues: CASSIGQVEYF. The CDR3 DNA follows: TGTGCCAGTAGTATCGGACAGGTCGAGTACTTC.

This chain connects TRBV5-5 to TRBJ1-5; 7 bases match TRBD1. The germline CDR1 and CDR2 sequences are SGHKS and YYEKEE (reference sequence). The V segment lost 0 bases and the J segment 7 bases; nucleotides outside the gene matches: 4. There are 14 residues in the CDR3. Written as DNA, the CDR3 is TGTGCCAGCAGCTTGGGACAGGGTTGGCAGCCCCAGCATTTT. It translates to CASSLGQGWQPQHF.

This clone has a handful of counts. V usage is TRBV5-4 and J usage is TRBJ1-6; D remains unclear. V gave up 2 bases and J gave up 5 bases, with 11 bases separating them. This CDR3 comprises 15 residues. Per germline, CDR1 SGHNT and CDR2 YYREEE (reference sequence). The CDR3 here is CASSFYAGDNSPLHF. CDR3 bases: TGTGCCAGCAGCTTTTATGCCGGGGATAATTCACCCCTCCACTTT.

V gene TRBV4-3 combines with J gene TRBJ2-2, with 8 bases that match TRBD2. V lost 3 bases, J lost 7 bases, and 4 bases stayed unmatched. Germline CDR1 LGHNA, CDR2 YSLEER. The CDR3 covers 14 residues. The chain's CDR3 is CASSQGLGGGELFF. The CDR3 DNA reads TGCGCCAGCAGCCAGGGACTAGGGGGCGGGGAGCTGTTTTTT.

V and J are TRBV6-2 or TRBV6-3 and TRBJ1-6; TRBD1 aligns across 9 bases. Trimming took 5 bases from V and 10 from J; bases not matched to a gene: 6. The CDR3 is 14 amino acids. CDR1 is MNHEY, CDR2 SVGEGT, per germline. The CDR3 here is CASSPDRGGSPLHF. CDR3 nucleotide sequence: TGTGCCAGCAGTCCCGACAGGGGGGGATCACCCCTCCACTTT.

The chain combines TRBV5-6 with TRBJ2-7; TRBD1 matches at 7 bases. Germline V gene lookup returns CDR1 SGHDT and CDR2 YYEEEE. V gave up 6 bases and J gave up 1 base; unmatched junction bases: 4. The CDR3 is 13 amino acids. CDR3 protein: CASTPGQSYEQYF. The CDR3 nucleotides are TGTGCCAGCACACCGGGACAGTCCTACGAGCAGTACTTC.

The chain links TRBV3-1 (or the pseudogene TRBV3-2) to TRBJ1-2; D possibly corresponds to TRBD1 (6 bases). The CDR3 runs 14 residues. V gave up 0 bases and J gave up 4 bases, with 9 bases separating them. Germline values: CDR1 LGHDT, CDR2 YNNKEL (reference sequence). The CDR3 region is CASSQEEGGYGYTF. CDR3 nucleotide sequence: TGTGCCAGCAGCCAAGAGGAAGGGGGCTATGGCTACACCTTC.

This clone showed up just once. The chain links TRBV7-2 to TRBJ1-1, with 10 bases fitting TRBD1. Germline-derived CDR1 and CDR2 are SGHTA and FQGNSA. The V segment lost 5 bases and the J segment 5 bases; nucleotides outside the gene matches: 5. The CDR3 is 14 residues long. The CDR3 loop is CASSPGTGVTEAFF. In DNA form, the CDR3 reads TGTGCCAGCAGCCCGGGGACAGGGGTGACTGAAGCTTTCTTT. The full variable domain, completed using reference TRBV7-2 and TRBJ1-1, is GAGVSQSPSNKVTEKGKDVELRCDPISGHTALYWYRQSLGQGLEFLIYFQGNSAPDKSGLPSDRFSAERTGGSVSTLTIQRTQQEDSAVYLCASSPGTGVTEAFFGQGTRLTVV.